Below, 28 T cell receptor beta chains from the same sample are listed, as sequenced in a study of breast tumors, draining lymph nodes, adjacent tissues. The lymph nodes were axillary draining lymph nodes from breast cancer patients. TCRdb reanalysed the multiplex PCR reads using MiXCR and keeps one entry per CDR3 protein. The profile shows 80,000 to 130,000 distinct CDR3 sequences, around 20% of them singletons. The source material was axillary lymph node tissue. The receptors were sampled from a female donor with breast cancer. Some clones in this sample may be carry-over from other donors' samples.

This clonotype showed up many times. This rearrangement joins TRBV6-1 to TRBJ2-3, with D hard to call. The CDR3 extends over 12 amino acids. Germline CDR1 reads MNHNS; CDR2 reads SASEGT. V was clipped by 3 bases and J by 4 bases, with 5 bases between them. CDR3 coding DNA: TGTGCCAGCAGTGAGACGGCAGATACGCAGTATTTT. Its translation is CASSETADTQYF.

This clonotype was detected many times. The V call is TRBV19, the J call TRBJ1-5, with D perhaps matching TRBD1 (6 bases). The V gene lost 5 bases and the J gene lost 3 bases, with 14 bases spanning the gap. Germline CDR1 and CDR2: LNHDA and SQIVND (reference sequence). CDR3 size: 15 residues. CDR3 loop: CASSRGGGPNQPQHF. In DNA form, the CDR3 reads TGTGCCAGTAGTCGCGGTGGGGGCCCCAATCAGCCCCAGCATTTT.

This clonotype was detected many times. V usage is TRBV7-6 and J usage is TRBJ2-5; 8 bases line up with TRBD1. CDR1 and CDR2 from the germline V gene are SGHVS and FNYEAQ. V gave up 5 bases and J gave up 5 bases; unmatched junction bases: 16. The length of the CDR3 is 17 residues. The CDR3 DNA reads TGTGCCAGCAGCCCCACTTCGACAGGGGCTCTCCCGGAGACCCAGTACTTC. Translating gives CASSPTSTGALPETQYF.

Concerning this clonotype: A much larger clone lies a single base off, so this may be a read error. The genes are TRBV5-4 and TRBJ2-7, with TRBD2 identical over 11 bases. The CDR3 is 15 residues long. Per germline, CDR1 SGHNT and CDR2 YYREEE (reference sequence). Trimming removed 3 bases from V and 2 bases from J; junction bases left unmatched: 4. The CDR3 loop is CASSSGLAEPYEQYF. The CDR3 nucleotides read TGTGCCAGCAGCTCGGGACTAGCGGAACCCTACGAGCAGTACTTC.

This clonotype occurred many times. The V and J genes are TRBV20-1 and TRBJ1-2, with TRBD1 as a possible D gene (5 bases). Trimming removed 6 bases at V and 0 bases at J, with 14 bases between. The CDR3 runs 14 residues. Per germline, CDR1 DFQATT and CDR2 SNEGSKA (reference sequence). The chain's CDR3 is CSALGGLANYGYTF. For the CDR3, the DNA is TGCAGTGCGCTCGGGGGGTTAGCTAACTATGGCTACACCTTC.

This clonotype was seen ten or more times. This chain connects TRBV2 to TRBJ2-7; 12 nucleotides agree with TRBD2. V lost 5 bases, J lost 2 bases, and 10 bases stayed unmatched. The CDR3 consists of 17 residues. CDR1 and CDR2 from the germline V gene are SNHLY and FYNNEI. The CDR3 spells CASSFGLAGLPTYEQYF. The DNA for the CDR3 is TGTGCCAGCAGTTTTGGACTAGCGGGACTCCCCACCTACGAGCAGTACTTC.

Comments on this clonotype: A single base separates this from a much larger clone, so it may be a read error. This chain joins TRBV15 and TRBJ1-2; no clear D gene. The CDR3 sequence is 14 residues long. Germline assignment: CDR1 LNHNV and CDR2 YYDKDF (reference sequence). The CDR3 loop is CATSSRRSNYGYAF. CDR3 nucleotides: TGTGCCACCAGCTCCCGACGGAGTAACTATGGCTACGCCTTC.

This clonotype was picked up many times. The rearrangement uses TRBV19 and TRBJ1-6; 8 nucleotides match TRBD1. Germline V lookup: CDR1 LNHDA, CDR2 SQIVND (reference sequence). V gave up 9 bases and J gave up 7 bases; unmatched junction bases: 8. The CDR3 contains 14 residues. CDR3 DNA: TGTGCCAGCAACTACCGACAGGGGAATTCACCCCTCCACTTT. Its protein product is CASNYRQGNSPLHF.

About this clonotype: A much larger clone differs from this one at a single base, so this may be a read error. The gene calls are TRBV19 and TRBJ2-1, with D perhaps TRBD1 (6 bases). The CDR3 is made up of 16 amino acids. In germline, CDR1 is LNHDA, CDR2 SQIVND (reference sequence). V shed 3 bases and J shed 8 bases, with 20 bases lying between them. For the CDR3, the DNA is TGTGCCAGTAGTATGGTAGGGTCAGGGGAGTTCGATGAGCAGTTCTTC. Amino acids: CASSMVGSGEFDEQFF.

This clonotype has only a few counts. J is TRBJ2-3 and V is TRBV6-5; 9 bases are a match to TRBD2. V trimming: 6 bases; J trimming: 5 bases; junction bases outside the gene matches: 6. This CDR3 comprises 14 residues. CDR1 is MNHEY and CDR2 is SVGAGI in the germline V gene. CDR3 residues: CASRGGGGGDTQYF. CDR3 nucleotide sequence: TGTGCCAGCAGGGGGGGCGGGGGGGGAGATACGCAGTATTTT.

In this sample, this clonotype turned up many times. The V call is TRBV10-3, the J call TRBJ2-7; 9 nucleotides match TRBD1. Germline CDR1 is ENHRY and CDR2 is SYGVKD. V lost 2 bases and J lost 1; bases outside the gene matches: 6. This CDR3 has 16 residues. CDR3 DNA sequence: TGTGCCATCAGTGAGCTTCCGGACAGGGGTTCCTACGAGCAGTACTTC. This codes for CAISELPDRGSYEQYF.

The chain carries TRBV7-9 and TRBJ2-2, with 8 bases aligning to TRBD2. Germline values: CDR1 SEHNR, CDR2 FQNEAQ (reference sequence). With 0 bases clipped from V and 7 bases from J, the junction kept 7 bases outside the gene matches. The CDR3 length is 16 residues. CDR3 coding DNA: TGTGCCAGCAGCTTAGCGGCGGGGGGCTCCCTCGGGGAGCTGTTTTTT. Amino acid sequence: CASSLAAGGSLGELFF.

This clonotype has only one observation. A much larger clone lies a single base off, so this may be a read error. The CDR3 does not close with the conserved phenylalanine or tryptophan, likely indicating a read error. This chain joins TRBV20-1 and TRBJ2-2; D perhaps matches TRBD1 (6 bases). The V end lost 0 bases, the J end lost 4 bases, and 18 bases lay between the germline ends. Germline V CDR1 and CDR2: DFQATT, SNEGSKA (reference sequence). This CDR3 contains 17 residues. The CDR3 is CSAREETTGSCTGELFS. The CDR3, as DNA: TGCAGTGCTAGAGAGGAGACAACAGGGAGCTGCACCGGGGAGCTGTTTTCT.

This chain connects TRBV3-1 to TRBJ1-1; D remains ambiguous. CDR1 is LGHDT, CDR2 YNNKEL, per germline (reference sequence). This CDR3 contains 13 residues. Deletions cut 2 bases from V and 5 bases from J, with 9 bases between. The chain's CDR3 is CASSQFRGTEAFF. The CDR3 DNA reads TGTGCCAGCAGCCAATTTCGGGGTACTGAAGCTTTCTTT.

Of note for this clonotype: This may be a read error: a much more frequent sequence differs by one nucleotide. The chain carries TRBV28 and TRBJ1-6; no reliable D call. Germline lookup yields CDR1 MDHEN and CDR2 SYDVKM. CDR3 length equals 14 residues. Deletions cut 3 bases from V and 5 bases from J, with 8 bases between. DNA for the CDR3: TGTGCCAGCAGTTTTCCGCACCATAATTCACCCCTCCACTTT. Amino acids: CASSFPHHNSPLHF.

At least ten counts were recorded for this clonotype. CDR3 DNA sequence: TGCAGTGCTACCCCTCAGAGCTCTAACTATGGCTACACCTTC. Protein: CSATPQSSNYGYTF. The J gene is TRBJ1-2, the V gene TRBV20-1; D remains ambiguous. V shed 4 bases and J shed 0 bases, with 12 bases lying between them. Looked up from germline, CDR1 is DFQATT and CDR2 is SNEGSKA (reference sequence). The CDR3 totals 14 residues.

Of note for this clonotype: With a much larger clone just one base away, this may be a read error. V gene TRBV5-6 combines with J gene TRBJ2-3; 10 bases fit TRBD1. The germline V gene encodes CDR1 SGHDT and CDR2 YYEEEE. This CDR3 comprises 13 residues. The CDR3 DNA reads TGTGCCAGTAGACAGGGGGCAGAAGATATGCAGTATTTT. Translated, it gives CASRQGAEDMQYF.

Comments on this clonotype: A read error is possible here, since a much larger clone lies one base away. V gene TRBV5-6 combines with J gene TRBJ1-5; D gene ambiguous. Germline CDR1 SGHDT, CDR2 YYEEEE. The CDR3 consists of 15 residues. The CDR3 DNA reads as TGTGCCAACAGCTTGGCTGTGTATAGCAATCAGCCCCAGCATTTT. Translated: CANSLAVYSNQPQHF.

This clonotype was recorded at least ten times. The chain carries TRBV7-6 and TRBJ1-5; D not resolved. CDR3 length equals 12 residues. Trimming removed 4 bases at V and 5 bases at J, with 6 bases between. Germline V CDR1 and CDR2: SGHVS, FNYEAQ. CDR3 in DNA: TGTGCCAGCAGCTCAGGAGATCAGCCCCAGCATTTT. This codes for CASSSGDQPQHF.

This clonotype was recorded at least ten times. The J gene is TRBJ1-6, the V gene TRBV6-2 or TRBV6-3; the D is unclear. Trimming took 3 bases from V and 7 from J, leaving 10 bases between them. CDR3 size: 14 residues. Germline CDR1 and CDR2: MNHEY and SVGEGT. CDR3 protein: CASSYGEVNSPLHF. CDR3 bases: TGTGCCAGCAGTTATGGCGAGGTGAATTCACCCCTCCACTTT.

The chain joins TRBV7-2 to TRBJ1-2, with TRBD1 identical over 7 bases. V lost 0 bases and J lost 10; bases outside the gene matches: 11. The CDR3 has 15 amino acids. CDR1 is SGHTA, CDR2 FQGNSA, per germline. The CDR3 region is CASSLAPRQGDDYTF. The CDR3 nucleotides are TGTGCCAGCAGCTTAGCGCCAAGGCAGGGGGATGACTACACCTTC.

About this clonotype itself: Given a much more abundant clone one base away, this may be a read error. V usage is TRBV19 and J usage is TRBJ1-2, with a weak D call TRBD1 (6 bases). Looked up from germline, CDR1 is LNHDA and CDR2 is SQIVND (reference sequence). The CDR3 is made up of 15 amino acids. The V end lost 0 bases, the J end lost 7 bases, and 15 bases lay between the germline ends. CDR3 nucleotide sequence: TGTGCCAGTAGTATAGACGGCAGGGGTCGAGTTGGCTACACCTTC. Translated, it gives CASSIDGRGRVGYTF.

This clonotype was seen ten or more times. This chain links TRBV7-2 with TRBJ2-5; 9 bases agree with TRBD1. V trimming: 1 base; J trimming: 2 bases; junction bases outside the gene matches: 8. Germline values: CDR1 SGHTA, CDR2 FQGNSA. This CDR3 comprises 17 residues. CDR3 loop: CASSLVLIGTGQETQYF. For the CDR3, the DNA is TGTGCCAGCAGCTTAGTTCTAATCGGGACAGGGCAAGAGACCCAGTACTTC.

This clonotype was observed at least ten times. This chain links TRBV19 with TRBJ1-4, with D maybe TRBD1 (6 bases). The V end was cut by 1 base, the J end by 5 bases, with 11 bases between. Per germline, CDR1 LNHDA and CDR2 SQIVND (reference sequence). The CDR3 is made up of 15 amino acids. In nucleotides, the CDR3 is TGTGCCAGTAGTATAGGTACAGGGCAAAATGAAAAACTGTTTTTT. Amino acid sequence: CASSIGTGQNEKLFF.

Many counts were recorded for this clonotype. This chain connects TRBV19 to TRBJ1-6; 9 nucleotides agree with TRBD1. This CDR3 region has 15 residues. Germline trimming cut 7 bases from V and 10 bases from J; bases unmatched to any gene: 11. The germline V gene has CDR1 LNHDA and CDR2 SQIVND (reference sequence). The CDR3 DNA sequence: TGTGCCAGTACGTCGGCCGGGACAGGGACCTCACCCCTCCACTTT. It translates to CASTSAGTGTSPLHF.

CDR3 residues: CASSLEPHSGGTGNTIYF. CDR3 sequence (DNA): TGTGCCAGCAGCTTAGAGCCCCATAGCGGGGGGACTGGAAACACCATATATTTT. This chain uses TRBV11-2 with TRBJ1-3, with D possibly TRBD1 on 5 matching bases. This CDR3 comprises 18 residues. V lost 0 bases, J lost 2 bases, and 17 bases lay in between. Germline V gene sequence: CDR1 SGHAT, CDR2 FQNNGV.

This clonotype was picked up many times. This rearrangement joins TRBV5-1 to TRBJ1-4, with TRBD1 as a possible D gene (6 bases). Germline V gives CDR1 SGHRS, CDR2 YFSETQ. This CDR3 has 15 amino acids. Between the trimmed V and J ends, which lost 4 bases and 0 bases, there was a span of 10 bases. This CDR3 reads CASSERTATNEKLFF. CDR3 sequence (DNA): TGCGCCAGCAGCGAGCGGACAGCAACTAATGAAAAACTGTTTTTT.

This clonotype was picked up many times. This chain links TRBV3-1 with TRBJ2-3; D gene unclear. V dropped 5 bases and J dropped 0 bases, with 12 bases sitting between them. This CDR3 has 15 amino acids. The germline V gene has CDR1 LGHDT and CDR2 YNNKEL (reference sequence). The CDR3 loop reads CASSDLGSSTDTQYF. For the CDR3, the DNA is TGTGCCAGCAGCGACTTGGGGTCTAGCACAGATACGCAGTATTTT.